Each of the 15 T cell receptor beta chains below was sequenced from the same sample in a study of cytomegalovirus exposure and HLA in healthy donors. Generated by immunoSEQ multiplex PCR, the TCRdb table keeps only in-frame clones and is missing some. The sample shows about 160,000 clones, around nine tenths of them seen only once. Sequenced: PBMCs. These receptor sequences come from a woman aged 18-29 years in good health and CMV-seropositive.

This clone was observed a single time. The V and J genes are TRBV6-5 and TRBJ1-5; D remains ambiguous. V gave up 6 bases and J gave up 3 bases, with 15 bases separating them. CDR3 size: 15 residues. Germline V CDR1 and CDR2: MNHEY, SVGAGI. CDR3 nucleotide sequence: TGTGCCAGCAGAACATCCGGGGAACCCAATCAGCCCCAGCATTTT. Its protein is CASRTSGEPNQPQHF.

The chain uses TRBV21-1 and TRBJ2-7; the table names TRBD1, a call not compared with the DNA. TRBV21-1 is a documented pseudogene. This CDR3 has 14 amino acids. CDR3 coding DNA: TGTGCCAGCTCTAGACGGGACAAGACCTACGAGCAGTACTTC. Translating gives CASSRRDKTYEQYF.

This clone came up a few times. The chain is built from TRBV7-8 and TRBJ2-7; weak D call: TRBD1 (5 bases). CDR1 is SGHVS, CDR2 FQNEAQ, per germline. This CDR3 contains 14 residues. The V and J ends lost 6 bases and 2 bases respectively, with 14 bases between them. CDR3 loop: CASRPDSSTYEQYF. The CDR3 DNA reads as TGTGCCAGCAGGCCCGACAGTTCGACCTACGAGCAGTACTTC. Complete variable domain (other parts from reference TRBV7-8 and TRBJ2-7): GAGVSQSPRYKVAKRGQDVALRCDPISGHVSLFWYQQALGQGPEFLTYFQNEAQLDKSGLPSDRFFAERPEGSVSTLKIQRTQQEDSAVYLCASRPDSSTYEQYFGPGTRLTVT.

This clone was seen only a few times. This chain's CDR3 is CASSFGEGSYEQYF. CDR3 coding DNA: TGTGCCAGCAGTTTTGGGGAGGGCTCCTACGAGCAGTACTTC. The chain uses TRBV27 and TRBJ2-7, with 7 bases aligning to TRBD2. Germline CDR1 MNHEY, CDR2 SMNVEV (reference sequence). The V gene end was trimmed by 3 bases and the J gene end by 0 bases; junction bases not matched to a gene: 2. The CDR3 spans 14 residues.

V gene TRBV28 combines with J gene TRBJ1-4; the D is unclear. Looked up from germline, CDR1 is MDHEN and CDR2 is SYDVKM. CDR3 length equals 11 residues. Trimming pared 6 bases from V and 8 bases from J, leaving 7 bases between. CDR3 amino acids: CASRELEKLFF. In DNA form, the CDR3 reads TGTGCCAGCAGGGAGTTAGAAAAACTGTTTTTT.

The V call is TRBV6-5, the J call TRBJ2-1, with 7 bases identical to TRBD1. The germline V gene has CDR1 MNHEY and CDR2 SVGAGI. The CDR3 is 13 amino acids. V gave up 10 bases and J gave up 6 bases; unmatched junction bases: 9. CDR3 region: CAIGTATINEQFF. The CDR3 nucleotides read TGTGCCATCGGGACAGCAACTATCAATGAGCAGTTCTTC.

This chain links TRBV7-3 with TRBJ2-1; the match to TRBD2 covers 9 bases. J lost 8 bases, V lost 3 bases, and 5 bases had no gene match. CDR1 is SGHTA and CDR2 is FQGTGA in the germline V gene. The length of the CDR3 is 14 residues. The CDR3 nucleotides read TGTGCCAGCAGCTTGGGGCGGGAGGGATATGAGCAGTTCTTC. Translated, it gives CASSLGREGYEQFF. The variable domain in full, with the rest retrieved from reference TRBV7-3 and TRBJ2-1, is GAGVSQTPSNKVTEKGKYVELRCDPISGHTALYWYRQSLGQGPEFLIYFQGTGAADDSGLPNDRFFAVRPEGSVSTLKIQRTERGDSAVYLCASSLGREGYEQFFGPGTRLTVL.

The chain combines TRBV4-3 with TRBJ2-3; maybe TRBD2 (5 bases). Germline V gene lookup returns CDR1 LGHNA and CDR2 YSLEER. This CDR3 region has 17 residues. V dropped 1 base and J dropped 0 bases, with 14 bases sitting between them. CDR3 DNA sequence: TGCGCCAGCAGCCAAGGGGTCGAGGGCTCTAGCACAGATACGCAGTATTTT. Protein: CASSQGVEGSSTDTQYF.

The gene calls are TRBV25-1 and TRBJ2-7, with D perhaps TRBD2 (5 bases). Per germline, CDR1 MGHDK and CDR2 SYGVNS. The CDR3 has 14 amino acids. Trimming pared 6 bases from V and 2 bases from J, leaving 14 bases between. CDR3 sequence reads: CASRSQDWAYEQYF. The CDR3 DNA reads TGTGCCAGCAGATCCCAGGACTGGGCCTACGAGCAGTACTTC.

This chain connects TRBV6-6 to TRBJ1-2; D is perhaps TRBD1 (5 bases). The germline gives CDR1 MNHNY, CDR2 SVGAGI (reference sequence). The V end lost 7 bases, the J end lost 0 bases, and 15 bases lay between the germline ends. CDR3 length: 15 amino acids. In DNA form, the CDR3 reads TGTGCCAGCACCACAGTCGACAGATCTAACTATGGCTACACCTTC. Translated: CASTTVDRSNYGYTF.

The chain carries TRBV7-9 and TRBJ2-3, with 7 bases matching TRBD2. The J segment lost 0 bases and the V segment lost 5 bases, leaving 5 bases of the junction unmatched. The V gene's germline CDR1 is SEHNR and CDR2 FQNEAQ (reference sequence). This CDR3 contains 15 residues. DNA of the CDR3: TGTGCCAGCAGCATTCTAGCGGCTAGCACAGATACGCAGTATTTT. It yields the protein CASSILAASTDTQYF.

The V call is TRBV11-2, the J call TRBJ2-1; possibly TRBD2 for D (6 bases). CDR1 is SGHAT, CDR2 FQNNGV, per germline. The CDR3 contains 15 residues. The V gene lost 5 bases and the J gene lost 5 bases, with 16 bases spanning the gap. CDR3 DNA: TGTGCCAGCAGCCCTCTTGGGACTTTGAACAATGAGCAGTTCTTC. Translation: CASSPLGTLNNEQFF.

The V gene is TRBV5-1, the J gene TRBJ2-1; perhaps TRBD1 as D (6 bases). This CDR3 spans 14 amino acids. Deletions cut 4 bases from V and 4 bases from J, with 12 bases between. In germline, CDR1 is SGHRS, CDR2 YFSETQ. The CDR3 DNA reads as TGCGCCAGCAGCCCTTTGGGGGCGTACAATGAGCAGTTCTTC. It is translated as CASSPLGAYNEQFF.

The genes are TRBV18 and TRBJ1-4, with a weak D call TRBD1 (6 bases). The germline V gene encodes CDR1 KGHSH and CDR2 LQKENI. Trimming removed 4 bases from V and 7 bases from J, with 10 bases in between. There are 13 residues in the CDR3. CDR3 nucleotide sequence: TGTGCCAGCTCACTACAGGGTTTTGAAAAACTGTTTTTT. Translating gives CASSLQGFEKLFF.

V is TRBV19 and J is TRBJ1-1, with 8 nucleotides matching TRBD1. The CDR3 is 14 residues long. CDR1 is LNHDA and CDR2 is SQIVND in the germline V gene (reference sequence). J lost 4 bases, V lost 5 bases, and 6 bases had no gene match. CDR3 loop: CASSVTGVGTEAFF. Written as DNA, the CDR3 is TGTGCCAGTAGTGTGACAGGGGTGGGCACTGAAGCTTTCTTT.